Below, one T cell receptor beta chain is given with its context. Antigen: not known. CDR1 SGHTA and CDR2 FQGNSA come from the germline V gene. This CDR3 is built from 21 residues. The sample is drawn from a study of CXCR3-negative and CXCR3-positive naive CD8 T cells. General study results and limits: For CXCR3-positive naive cells, TRB CDR3s were more hydrophobic than those of CXCR3-negative naive cells.

Carrying UMI labels, the TRB cDNA libraries were prepared through 5' RACE. TCRdb re-analyzed the 5' RACE reads; it lists each CDR3 protein once, without DNA. The listing records fewer than 140,000 distinct CDR3 sequences. Input material: naive CXCR3+ CD8+ T cells from blood. Regarding subset: CD45RO-CCR7+CD27+CD95- naive CD8+ T cells expressing CXCR3 (TNR3+). The chain carries TRBV7-2 and TRBJ2-2; TCRdb's D gene call, TRBD2, goes unchecked for lack of DNA. The TCR comes from a human donor in good health. Some clones in this sample may be carry-over from other donors' samples. Here the CDR3 reads CASSLPRSTPGLAVNTGELFF. Looking up the rest from reference TRBV7-2 and TRBJ2-2 gives the full variable domain: GAGVSQSPSNKVTEKGKDVELRCDPISGHTALYWYRQSLGQGLEFLIYFQGNSAPDKSGLPSDRFSAERTGGSVSTLTIQRTQQEDSAVYLCASSLPRSTPGLAVNTGELFFGEGSRLTVL.